These 10 T cell receptor beta chains were sequenced from one sample in a study of control samples from healthy donors and cancer patients. TCRdb keeps only in-frame clones here, not all; method: immunoSEQ multiplex PCR. Of about 160,000 clones listed, 70% to 90% are singletons. Source material: blood. Receptors were obtained from a man younger than 45 in good health.

The chain's CDR3 is CSSQAGLGVYNEQFF. DNA for the CDR3: TGCAGCTCCCAAGCGGGCCTCGGTGTCTACAATGAGCAGTTCTTC. The gene calls are TRBV29-1 and TRBJ2-1; D is possibly TRBD2 (6 bases). V lost 8 bases to trimming and J lost 3 bases, with 20 bases between them. This CDR3 has 15 residues. Germline V CDR1 and CDR2: SQVTM, ANQGSEA.

The chain recombines TRBV7-9 with TRBJ2-3; unclear D gene. Looked up from germline, CDR1 is SEHNR and CDR2 is FQNEAQ (reference sequence). Trimming cost V 5 bases and J 6 bases, with 9 bases left between them. The CDR3 covers 12 residues. Written as DNA, the CDR3 is TGTGCCAGCAGCGCGGCCGGGGATACGCAGTATTTT. This translates into CASSAAGDTQYF.

This sequence joins TRBV7-4 and TRBJ2-1; 10 nucleotides match TRBD1. CDR1 and CDR2 from the germline V gene are SGHVT and SQSDAQ. The CDR3 sequence is 17 residues long. V was clipped by 6 bases and J by 9 bases; unmatched bases: 17. CDR3 sequence: CASSPKARDRGFGEQFF. Here the CDR3 DNA reads TGTGCCAGCAGTCCCAAGGCCCGGGACAGGGGTTTTGGTGAGCAGTTCTTC.

V and J are TRBV6-6 and TRBJ2-7; no definite D call. The germline gives CDR1 MNHNY, CDR2 SVGAGI (reference sequence). Trimming pared 0 bases from V and 6 bases from J, leaving 3 bases between. This CDR3 region has 11 residues. The CDR3 spells CASSYSSEQYF. The CDR3 DNA sequence: TGTGCCAGCAGTTACTCGAGCGAGCAGTACTTC.

This clone was recorded once. The chain is built from TRBV6-5 and TRBJ1-2, with D possibly TRBD1 on 5 matching bases. The germline gives CDR1 MNHEY, CDR2 SVGAGI. The CDR3 has 12 residues. Trimming stripped 5 bases from V and 5 bases from J, with 9 bases between. The CDR3 here is CASSPGVYGYTF. CDR3 DNA sequence: TGTGCCAGCAGTCCGGGGGTTTATGGCTACACCTTC.

The chain uses TRBV4-2 and TRBJ2-3; D ambiguous. Trimming took 0 bases from V and 1 from J, leaving 14 bases between them. This CDR3 is built from 17 residues. Germline CDR1 and CDR2: LGHNA and YNFKEQ. The CDR3 bases are TGTGCCAGCAGCCAAGACCCGCTAGGCCCCCGCACAGATACGCAGTATTTT. Its protein is CASSQDPLGPRTDTQYF.

In its sample, this clone was seen once. The chain employs TRBV9 and TRBJ2-5; D is uncertain. From germline, CDR1 is SGDLS and CDR2 YYNGEE. V was trimmed by 0 bases and J by 5 bases, leaving 17 bases between them. The CDR3 runs 16 residues. CDR3 region: CASSVGQDTFGETQYF. CDR3 sequence (DNA): TGTGCCAGCAGCGTAGGCCAGGATACCTTCGGGGAGACCCAGTACTTC.

The rearrangement links TRBV6-1 to TRBJ2-7, with TRBD1 matching over 10 bases. The V and J ends lost 2 bases and 3 bases, in that order; junction bases with no gene match: 7. CDR1 MNHNS and CDR2 SASEGT come from the germline V gene. The CDR3 consists of 16 residues. The CDR3 bases are TGTGCCAGCAGTGAACGGGGACAGGGGACCGGCTACGAGCAGTACTTC. Its protein product is CASSERGQGTGYEQYF.

The chain links TRBV5-6 to TRBJ1-3; D gene ambiguous. The CDR3 contains 18 residues. Trimming cost V 3 bases and J 0 bases, with 19 bases left between them. CDR1 and CDR2 from the germline V gene are SGHDT and YYEEEE. This chain's CDR3 is CASSSPLGRLSSGNTIYF. The CDR3 nucleotides are TGTGCCAGCAGCTCACCCCTAGGGAGACTCAGCTCTGGAAACACCATATATTTT.

The chain is built from TRBV19 and TRBJ1-1; D call uncertain. CDR3 length equals 13 residues. The V and J ends lost 3 bases and 0 bases respectively, with 5 bases between them. CDR1 and CDR2 (germline): LNHDA, SQIVND (reference sequence). DNA of the CDR3: TGTGCCAGTAGTATGATGTTGAACACTGAAGCTTTCTTT. It is translated as CASSMMLNTEAFF.